What follows is one TCR beta chain and its context. Its antigen is unidentified. There were TCR beta CDR3 regions amplified from RNA transcripts. Primed by the HTBI set, a first-round RT-PCR was run on the TCR CDR3. TCRdb called the multiplex PCR reads again in MiXCR, with one record for every CDR3 protein. The sample carries some 510,000 distinct CDR3 sequences, roughly 20% recorded once. This record belongs to a study of T cells in Graves' hyperthyroidism and ophthalmopathy. Study findings and constraints: Before onset, ophthalmopathy was predicted by the model a median 6.5 months earlier. Researchers found most expanded thyroid clonotypes above 0.001 in blood as well. Ophthalmopathy and stable hyperthyroidism were told apart by a 13 V-J model.

This CDR3 is 14 amino acids long. Germline assignment: CDR1 SGHVS and CDR2 FQNEAQ. Trimming shortened V by 5 bases and J by 6 bases, and 17 bases separated the two germline ends. The material sequenced was blood. V gene TRBV7-8 combines with J gene TRBJ2-7, with D perhaps assigned TRBD1 or TRBD2 (5 bases each). This receptor was identified in a man aged 18 to 30 with Graves' hyperthyroidism. This CDR3 reads CASSGDAAKPEQYF. The CDR3 region has the DNA TGTGCCAGCAGCGGGGACGCCGCCAAACCCGAGCAGTACTTC.